Presented here are 15 T cell receptor beta chains from one specimen sequenced in a study of CD8+CD57+ T cells in acquired aplastic anemia. Genomic DNA provided the template from which TCR beta VDJ and CDR3 profiles were obtained. TCRdb processed the reads anew with MiXCR; each CDR3 protein has one entry. This sample has about 210,000 distinct CDR3 sequences, with around 60% found just once. The sequencing input was sorted CD4+, CD8+, or CD8+CD57+ T cells (not recorded which) from PBMCs. Receptor source: a human donor in good health.

This clonotype has a single count. The chain carries TRBV19 and TRBJ1-1; a weak D match, TRBD1 (5 bases). Germline V gene data show CDR1 as LNHDA and CDR2 as SQIVND (reference sequence). V was shortened by 9 bases and J by 0 bases, with 11 bases between the two germline ends. This CDR3 region has 13 residues. CDR3 in amino acids: CASSGDLNTEAFF. The CDR3 nucleotides are TGTGCCAGCTCGGGGGACCTGAACACTGAAGCTTTCTTT.

Only a few counts were recorded for this clonotype. CDR3 DNA: TGTGCCAGCAGTGCCCGGAATGAGCAGTTCTTC. It encodes CASSARNEQFF. The V and J genes are TRBV2 and TRBJ2-1; no firm D call. V shed 4 bases and J shed 7 bases, with 5 bases lying between them. In germline, CDR1 is SNHLY, CDR2 FYNNEI. CDR3 length: 11 residues.

The chain has TRBV20-1 and TRBJ2-7; a possible D gene is TRBD2 (5 bases). This CDR3 is built from 12 residues. CDR1 is DFQATT, CDR2 SNEGSKA, per germline (reference sequence). Trimming removed 1 base at V and 7 bases at J, with 11 bases between. CDR3 loop: CSARGGVWEQYF. The CDR3 DNA reads as TGCAGTGCTAGAGGGGGAGTCTGGGAGCAGTACTTC.

The chain has TRBV29-1 and TRBJ2-5, with 8 bases aligning to TRBD2. The CDR3 length is 14 residues. Germline V gene sequence: CDR1 SQVTM, CDR2 ANQGSEA. V trimming: 4 bases; J trimming: 4 bases; junction bases outside the gene matches: 8. The CDR3 nucleotides are TGCAGCGTTGCCGGTGGGCTAGCGGGAGAGACCCAGTACTTC. It is translated as CSVAGGLAGETQYF.

The table lists this clonotype with many counts. The chain has TRBV2 and TRBJ2-5; no firm D call. Trimming took off 9 bases at V and 0 bases at J, with 14 bases between the two ends. The CDR3 loop spans 14 amino acids. Germline assignment: CDR1 SNHLY and CDR2 FYNNEI. CDR3 nucleotide sequence: TGTGCCAGTTTTTACCCGGTCTACCAAGAGACCCAGTACTTC. Its translation: CASFYPVYQETQYF. The full variable domain, its missing parts supplied by reference TRBV2 and TRBJ2-5, is EPEVTQTPSHQVTQMGQEVILRCVPISNHLYFYWYRQILGQKVEFLVSFYNNEISEKSEIFDDQFSVERPDGSNFTLKIRSTKLEDSAMYFCASFYPVYQETQYFGPGTRLLVL.

The rearrangement links TRBV19 to TRBJ1-3; D ambiguous. The length of the CDR3 is 14 residues. V lost 3 bases to trimming and J lost 1 base, with 7 bases between them. Per the germline V gene, CDR1 is LNHDA and CDR2 is SQIVND (reference sequence). The CDR3 region is CASSIWGSGNTIYF. The CDR3 DNA sequence: TGTGCCAGTAGTATTTGGGGTTCTGGAAACACCATATATTTT.

The chain carries TRBV24-1 and TRBJ2-1; possibly TRBD2 for D (6 bases). Trimming left V 3 bases short and J 8 bases short, with 16 bases between. Germline V gives CDR1 KGHDR, CDR2 SFDVKD. The length of the CDR3 is 15 residues. The CDR3 coding sequence is TGTGCCACCAGTGATCGCGGCGGGGTAAGCCATGAGCAGTTCTTC. Translation gives CATSDRGGVSHEQFF.

This rearrangement joins TRBV9 to TRBJ1-2; perhaps TRBD1 as D (6 bases). This CDR3 is 14 amino acids long. Germline CDR1 and CDR2: SGDLS and YYNGEE. V was pared by 0 bases and J by 7 bases, with 13 bases between. As DNA, the CDR3 is TGTGCCAGCAGCGTAGTGGTGGACAGAAGTGGCTACACCTTC. The encoded protein is CASSVVVDRSGYTF.

The chain's CDR3 is CAKGGRMYEQYF. The CDR3 coding sequence is TGTGCCAAGGGCGGGAGAATGTACGAGCAGTACTTC. The genes are TRBV2 and TRBJ2-7; TRBD2 aligns across 7 bases. This CDR3 has 12 amino acids. With V trimmed by 10 bases and J by 4 bases, 7 bases remained unmatched. From germline, CDR1 is SNHLY and CDR2 FYNNEI.

The chain links TRBV12-3 or TRBV12-4 to TRBJ2-2; D is ambiguous. There are 15 residues in the CDR3. The V gene lost 2 bases and the J gene lost 0 bases, with 7 bases spanning the gap. The CDR3 DNA reads as TGTGCCAGCAGTTTATTAGCCTCGAACACCGGGGAGCTGTTTTTT. Its protein is CASSLLASNTGELFF.

This chain joins TRBV25-1 and TRBJ2-3; maybe TRBD1 (5 bases). The CDR3 runs 16 residues. V lost 2 bases, J lost 2 bases, and 14 bases lay in between. Germline V gene lookup returns CDR1 MGHDK and CDR2 SYGVNS. The CDR3 here is CASSETLQGITDTQYF. The CDR3 nucleotides read TGTGCCAGCAGTGAAACCTTGCAGGGCATCACAGATACGCAGTATTTT.

This clonotype came up many times. This chain uses TRBV3-1 with TRBJ1-1; no clear D. The V end was cut by 4 bases, the J end by 0 bases, with 12 bases between. The CDR3 is 15 residues long. CDR1 is LGHDT, CDR2 YNNKEL, per germline (reference sequence). This CDR3 is CASSPIPDMNTEAFF. CDR3 DNA sequence: TGTGCCAGCAGCCCGATTCCCGACATGAACACTGAAGCTTTCTTT.

This sequence joins TRBV7-9 and TRBJ1-5, with 7 bases fitting TRBD1. CDR1 is SEHNR, CDR2 FQNEAQ, per germline (reference sequence). Trimming removed 4 bases from V and 5 bases from J; junction bases left unmatched: 8. CDR3 length equals 15 residues. The CDR3: CASSSTEDRDQPQHF. CDR3 coding DNA: TGTGCCAGCAGCTCAACGGAAGACAGGGATCAGCCCCAGCATTTT.

V and J are TRBV24-1 and TRBJ2-2, with D perhaps being TRBD1 or TRBD2 (5 bases each). This CDR3 is 18 amino acids long. Looked up from germline, CDR1 is KGHDR and CDR2 is SFDVKD. The germline V and J ends were trimmed by 3 bases and 4 bases, with 20 bases remaining between them. The CDR3 nucleotides are TGTGCCACCAGTGATCCACGGATCGGGGCGCCGGGCACCGGGGAGCTGTTTTTT. Encoded protein: CATSDPRIGAPGTGELFF.

The genes are TRBV10-3 and TRBJ2-6, with unresolved D. This CDR3 spans 14 amino acids. Germline lookup yields CDR1 ENHRY and CDR2 SYGVKD. This CDR3 is CVTLRPSGANVLTF. As DNA, the CDR3 is TGTGTCACCCTTAGGCCTTCTGGGGCCAACGTCCTGACTTTC.